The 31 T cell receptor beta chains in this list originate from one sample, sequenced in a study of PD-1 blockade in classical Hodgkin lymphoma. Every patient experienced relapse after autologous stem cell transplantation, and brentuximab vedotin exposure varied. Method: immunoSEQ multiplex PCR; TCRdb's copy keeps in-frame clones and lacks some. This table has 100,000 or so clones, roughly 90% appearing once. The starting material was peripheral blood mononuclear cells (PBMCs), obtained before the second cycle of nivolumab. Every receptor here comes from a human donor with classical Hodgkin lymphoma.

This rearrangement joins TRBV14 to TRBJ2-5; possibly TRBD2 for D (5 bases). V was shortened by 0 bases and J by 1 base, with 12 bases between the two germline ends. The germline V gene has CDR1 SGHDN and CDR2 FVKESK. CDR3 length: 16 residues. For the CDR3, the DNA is TGTGCCAGCAGCCAAGAATGGGGTGGGAGCCAAGAGACCCAGTACTTC. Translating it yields CASSQEWGGSQETQYF.

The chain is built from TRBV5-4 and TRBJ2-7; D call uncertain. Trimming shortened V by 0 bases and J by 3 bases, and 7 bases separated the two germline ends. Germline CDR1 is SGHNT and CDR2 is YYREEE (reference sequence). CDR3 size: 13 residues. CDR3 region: CASSLVRNYEQYF. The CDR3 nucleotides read TGTGCCAGCAGCTTGGTGAGGAACTACGAGCAGTACTTC.

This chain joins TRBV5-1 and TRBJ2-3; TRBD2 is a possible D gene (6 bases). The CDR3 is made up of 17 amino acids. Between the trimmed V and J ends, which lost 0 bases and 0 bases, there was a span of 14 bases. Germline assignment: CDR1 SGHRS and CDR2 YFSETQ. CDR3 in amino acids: CASSLVLGGISTDTQYF. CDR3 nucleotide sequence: TGCGCCAGCAGCTTGGTTTTGGGGGGAATTAGCACAGATACGCAGTATTTT. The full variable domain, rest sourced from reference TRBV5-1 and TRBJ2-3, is KAGVTQTPRYLIKTRGQQVTLSCSPISGHRSVSWYQQTPGQGLQFLFEYFSETQRNKGNFPGRFSGRQFSNSRSEMNVSTLELGDSALYLCASSLVLGGISTDTQYFGPGTRLTVL.

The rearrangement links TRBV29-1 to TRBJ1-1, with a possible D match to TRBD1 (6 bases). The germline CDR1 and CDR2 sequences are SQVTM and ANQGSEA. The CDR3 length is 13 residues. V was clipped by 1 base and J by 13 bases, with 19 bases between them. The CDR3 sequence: CSVEVQGWGIGFF. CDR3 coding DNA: TGCAGCGTTGAAGTCCAGGGGTGGGGGATAGGTTTCTTT. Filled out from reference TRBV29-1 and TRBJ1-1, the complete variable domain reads SAVISQKPSRDICQRGTSLTIQCQVDSQVTMMFWYRQQPGQSLTLIATANQGSEATYESGFVIDKFPISRPNLTFSTLTVSNMSPEDSSIYLCSVEVQGWGIGFFGQGTRLTVV.

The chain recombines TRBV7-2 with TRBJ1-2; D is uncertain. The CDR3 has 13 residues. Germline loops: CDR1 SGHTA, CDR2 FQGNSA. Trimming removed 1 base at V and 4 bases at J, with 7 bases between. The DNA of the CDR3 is TGTGCCAGCAGCTTAGGGGCAGCCTATGGCTACACCTTC. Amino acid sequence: CASSLGAAYGYTF.

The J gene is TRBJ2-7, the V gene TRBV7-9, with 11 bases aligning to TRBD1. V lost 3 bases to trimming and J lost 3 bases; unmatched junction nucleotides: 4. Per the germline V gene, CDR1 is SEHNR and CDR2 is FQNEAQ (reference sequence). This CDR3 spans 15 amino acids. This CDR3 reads CASSFYGTGGYEQYF. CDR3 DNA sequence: TGTGCCAGCAGCTTTTACGGGACAGGGGGCTACGAGCAGTACTTC.

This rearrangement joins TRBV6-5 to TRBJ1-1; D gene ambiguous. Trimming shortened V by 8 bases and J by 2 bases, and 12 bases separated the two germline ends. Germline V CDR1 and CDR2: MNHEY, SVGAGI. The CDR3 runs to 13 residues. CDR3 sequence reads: CASLRNVNTEAFF. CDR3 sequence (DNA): TGTGCCAGCCTTCGAAATGTTAACACTGAAGCTTTCTTT.

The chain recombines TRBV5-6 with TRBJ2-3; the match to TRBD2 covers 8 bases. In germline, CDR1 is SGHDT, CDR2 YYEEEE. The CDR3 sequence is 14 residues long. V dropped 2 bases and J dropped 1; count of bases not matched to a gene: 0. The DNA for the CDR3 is TGTGCCAGCAGCTTAGCGGGAGGCACAGATACGCAGTATTTT. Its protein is CASSLAGGTDTQYF.

The CDR3 sequence: CASSLGVTGGMETQYF. The CDR3, as DNA: TGTGCCAGCAGCTTAGGTGTGACAGGGGGGATGGAGACCCAGTACTTC. The V and J genes are TRBV7-9 and TRBJ2-5, with 9 bases aligning to TRBD1. J lost 5 bases, V lost 1 base, and 8 bases had no gene match. This CDR3 has 16 amino acids. Germline lookup yields CDR1 SEHNR and CDR2 FQNEAQ (reference sequence).

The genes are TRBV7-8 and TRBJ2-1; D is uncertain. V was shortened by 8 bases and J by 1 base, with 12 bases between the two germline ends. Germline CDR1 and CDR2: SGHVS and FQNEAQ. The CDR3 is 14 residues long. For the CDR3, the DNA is TGTGCCAGCCGGTATCACAGTTCCTACAATGAGCAGTTCTTC. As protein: CASRYHSSYNEQFF. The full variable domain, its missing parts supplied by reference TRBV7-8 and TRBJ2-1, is GAGVSQSPRYKVAKRGQDVALRCDPISGHVSLFWYQQALGQGPEFLTYFQNEAQLDKSGLPSDRFFAERPEGSVSTLKIQRTQQEDSAVYLCASRYHSSYNEQFFGPGTRLTVL.

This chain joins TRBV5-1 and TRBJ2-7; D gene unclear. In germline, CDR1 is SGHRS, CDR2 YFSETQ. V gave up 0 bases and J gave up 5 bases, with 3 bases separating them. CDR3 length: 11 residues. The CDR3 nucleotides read TGCGCCAGCAGCTTGGGGGACGAGCAGTACTTC. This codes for CASSLGDEQYF.

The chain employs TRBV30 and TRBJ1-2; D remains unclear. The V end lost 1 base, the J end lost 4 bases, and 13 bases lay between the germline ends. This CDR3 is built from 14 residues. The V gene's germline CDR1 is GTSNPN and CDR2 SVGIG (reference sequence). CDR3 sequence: CAWSATAMSYGYTF. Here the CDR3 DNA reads TGTGCCTGGAGTGCAACAGCTATGAGCTATGGCTACACCTTC. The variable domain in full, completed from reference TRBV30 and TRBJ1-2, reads SQTIHQWPATLVQPVGSPLSLECTVEGTSNPNLYWYRQAAGRGLQLLFYSVGIGQISSEVPQNLSASRPQDRQFILSSKKLLLSDSGFYLCAWSATAMSYGYTFGSGTRLTVV.

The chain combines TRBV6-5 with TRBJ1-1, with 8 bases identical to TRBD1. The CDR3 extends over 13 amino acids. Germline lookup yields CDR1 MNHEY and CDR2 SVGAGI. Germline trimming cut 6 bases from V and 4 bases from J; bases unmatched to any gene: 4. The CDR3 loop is CASSSTGGTEAFF. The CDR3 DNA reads TGTGCCAGCAGCTCAACAGGGGGCACTGAAGCTTTCTTT.

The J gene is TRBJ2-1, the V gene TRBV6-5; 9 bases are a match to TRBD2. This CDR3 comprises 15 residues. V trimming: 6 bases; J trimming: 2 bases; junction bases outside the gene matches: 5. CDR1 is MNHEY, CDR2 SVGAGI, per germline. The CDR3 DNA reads TGTGCCAGCAGAGCCCTAGCGGGGACCTACAATGAGCAGTTCTTC. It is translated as CASRALAGTYNEQFF.

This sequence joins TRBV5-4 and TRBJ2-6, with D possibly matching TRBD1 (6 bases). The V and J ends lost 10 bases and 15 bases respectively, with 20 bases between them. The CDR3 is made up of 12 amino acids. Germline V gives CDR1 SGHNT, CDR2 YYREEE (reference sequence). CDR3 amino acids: CAFRRPEGDLTF. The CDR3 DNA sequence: TGTGCCTTCCGCCGGCCAGAGGGGGACCTGACTTTC.

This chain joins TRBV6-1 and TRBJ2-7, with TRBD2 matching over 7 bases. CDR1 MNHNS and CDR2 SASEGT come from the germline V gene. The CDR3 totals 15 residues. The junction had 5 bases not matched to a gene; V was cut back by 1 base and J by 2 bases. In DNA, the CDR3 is TGTGCCAGCAGTGAAGGGCGGGGGTTTCCCTACGAGCAGTACTTC. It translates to CASSEGRGFPYEQYF.

Here the CDR3 DNA reads TGTGCTAGTGGTTTGTACGGGACCTTCACCGGGGAGCTGTTTTTT. This translates into CASGLYGTFTGELFF. The rearrangement joins TRBV12-5 to TRBJ2-2; D tentatively fits TRBD1 or TRBD2 (5 bases each). V lost 2 bases and J lost 4, with 11 bases in between. The germline V gene encodes CDR1 LGHNT and CDR2 FRNRAP. This CDR3 is 15 amino acids long.

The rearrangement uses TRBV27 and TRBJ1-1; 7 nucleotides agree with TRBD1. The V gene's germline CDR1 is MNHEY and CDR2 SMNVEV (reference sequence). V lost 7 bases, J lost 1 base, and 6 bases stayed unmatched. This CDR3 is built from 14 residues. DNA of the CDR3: TGTGCCAGCAACACAGGGGTTGGGAACACTGAAGCTTTCTTT. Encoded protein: CASNTGVGNTEAFF.

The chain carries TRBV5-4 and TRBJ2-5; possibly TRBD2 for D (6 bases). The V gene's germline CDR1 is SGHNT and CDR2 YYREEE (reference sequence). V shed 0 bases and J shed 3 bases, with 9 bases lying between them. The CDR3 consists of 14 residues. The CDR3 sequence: CASSLGIAEETQYF. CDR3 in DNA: TGTGCCAGCAGCTTGGGTATAGCGGAAGAGACCCAGTACTTC.

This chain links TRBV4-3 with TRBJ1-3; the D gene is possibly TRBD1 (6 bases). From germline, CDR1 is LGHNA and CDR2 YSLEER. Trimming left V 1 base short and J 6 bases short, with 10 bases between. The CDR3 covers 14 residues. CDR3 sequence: CASSQVTGLNTIYF. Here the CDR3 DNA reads TGCGCCAGCAGCCAAGTAACAGGGCTAAACACCATATATTTT.

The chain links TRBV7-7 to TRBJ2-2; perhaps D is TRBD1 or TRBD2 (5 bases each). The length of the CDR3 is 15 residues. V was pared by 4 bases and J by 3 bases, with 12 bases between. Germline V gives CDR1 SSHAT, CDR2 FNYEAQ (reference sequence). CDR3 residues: CASSSRRGHTGELFF. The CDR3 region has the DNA TGTGCCAGCAGCTCCCGCCGGGGCCACACCGGGGAGCTGTTTTTT.

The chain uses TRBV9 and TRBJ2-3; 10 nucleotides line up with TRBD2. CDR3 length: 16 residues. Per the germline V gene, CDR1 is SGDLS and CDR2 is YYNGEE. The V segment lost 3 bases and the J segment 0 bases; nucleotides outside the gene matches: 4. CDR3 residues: CASSASGGASTDTQYF. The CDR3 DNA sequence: TGTGCCAGCAGCGCGAGCGGGGGGGCGAGCACAGATACGCAGTATTTT.

The CDR3 DNA sequence: TGCGCCAGCAGCTACGACGTCGCCTATGGCTACACCTTC. Translated, it gives CASSYDVAYGYTF. The chain carries TRBV5-1 and TRBJ1-2; D gene unclear. The length of the CDR3 is 13 residues. CDR1 SGHRS and CDR2 YFSETQ come from the germline V gene. V was shortened by 3 bases and J by 4 bases, with 10 bases between the two germline ends.

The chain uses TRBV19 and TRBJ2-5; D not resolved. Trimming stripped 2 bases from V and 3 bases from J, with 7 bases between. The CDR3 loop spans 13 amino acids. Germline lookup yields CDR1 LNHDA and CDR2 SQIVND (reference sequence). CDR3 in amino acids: CASSIMKEETQYF. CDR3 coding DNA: TGTGCCAGTAGTATAATGAAGGAAGAGACCCAGTACTTC.

This CDR3 reads CSVEVRQGVGYTF. CDR3 nucleotides: TGCAGCGTTGAAGTCCGACAGGGGGTGGGCTACACCTTC. The gene calls are TRBV29-1 and TRBJ1-2; the match to TRBD1 covers 9 bases. The CDR3 spans 13 residues. CDR1 and CDR2 from the germline V gene are SQVTM and ANQGSEA. V shed 1 base, J shed 8 bases, and the junction held 5 bases outside the gene matches.

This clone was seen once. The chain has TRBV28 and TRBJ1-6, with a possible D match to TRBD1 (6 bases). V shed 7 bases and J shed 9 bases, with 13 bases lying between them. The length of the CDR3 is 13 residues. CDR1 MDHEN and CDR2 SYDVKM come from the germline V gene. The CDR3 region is CASKGGGISPLHF. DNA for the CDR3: TGTGCCAGCAAGGGGGGAGGGATTTCACCCCTCCACTTT.

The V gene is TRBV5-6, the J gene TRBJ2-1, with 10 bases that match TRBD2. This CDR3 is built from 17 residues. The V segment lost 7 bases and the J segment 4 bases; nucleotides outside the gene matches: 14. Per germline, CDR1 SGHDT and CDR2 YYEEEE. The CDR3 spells CASFRTSGHLYYNEQFF. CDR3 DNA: TGTGCCAGCTTTCGGACTAGCGGACATCTATATTACAATGAGCAGTTCTTC. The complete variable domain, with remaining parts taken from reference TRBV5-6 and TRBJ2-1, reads DAGVTQSPTHLIKTRGQQVTLRCSPKSGHDTVSWYQQALGQGPQFIFQYYEEEERQRGNFPDRFSGHQFPNYSSELNVNALLLGDSALYLCASFRTSGHLYYNEQFFGPGTRLTVL.

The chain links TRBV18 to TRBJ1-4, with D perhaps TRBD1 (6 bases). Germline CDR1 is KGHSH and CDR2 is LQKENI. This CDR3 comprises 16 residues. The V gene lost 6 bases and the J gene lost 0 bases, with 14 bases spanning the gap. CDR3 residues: CASSRGGDSTNEKLFF. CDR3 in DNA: TGTGCCAGCTCCCGAGGGGGAGATTCAACTAATGAAAAACTGTTTTTT.

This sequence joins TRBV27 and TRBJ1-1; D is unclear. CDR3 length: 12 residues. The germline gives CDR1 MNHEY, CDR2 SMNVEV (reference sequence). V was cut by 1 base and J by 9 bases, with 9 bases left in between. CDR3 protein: CASSLLGEQAFF. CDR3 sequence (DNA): TGTGCCAGCAGTTTATTGGGAGAACAAGCTTTCTTT.

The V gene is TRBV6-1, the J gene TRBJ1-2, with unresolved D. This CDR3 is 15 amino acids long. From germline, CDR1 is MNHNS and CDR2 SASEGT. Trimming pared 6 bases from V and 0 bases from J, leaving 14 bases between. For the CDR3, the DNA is TGTGCCAGCAGCCTAGACAAATCCCCTAACTATGGCTACACCTTC. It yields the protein CASSLDKSPNYGYTF.

This CDR3 is CASSLWTGTSGGGRHDEQFF. The DNA of the CDR3 is TGCGCCAGCAGCCTTTGGACCGGGACTAGCGGGGGGGGAAGGCATGATGAGCAGTTCTTC. The chain is built from TRBV4-3 and TRBJ2-1; 16 nucleotides align to TRBD2. Germline V gene lookup returns CDR1 LGHNA and CDR2 YSLEER. The CDR3 sequence is 20 residues long. The V and J ends lost 4 bases and 8 bases, in that order; junction bases with no gene match: 17.